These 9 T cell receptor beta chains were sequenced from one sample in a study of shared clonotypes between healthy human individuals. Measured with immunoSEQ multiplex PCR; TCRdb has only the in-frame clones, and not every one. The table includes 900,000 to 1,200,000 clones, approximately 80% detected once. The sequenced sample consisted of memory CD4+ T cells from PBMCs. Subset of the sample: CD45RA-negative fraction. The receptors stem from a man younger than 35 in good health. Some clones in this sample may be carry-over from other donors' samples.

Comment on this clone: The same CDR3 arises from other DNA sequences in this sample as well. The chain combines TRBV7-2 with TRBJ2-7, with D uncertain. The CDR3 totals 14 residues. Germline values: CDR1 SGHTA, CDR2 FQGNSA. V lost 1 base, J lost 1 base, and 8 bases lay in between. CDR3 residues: CASSLERSSYEQYF. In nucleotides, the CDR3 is TGTGCCAGCAGCTTAGAACGGAGTTCCTACGAGCAGTACTTC.

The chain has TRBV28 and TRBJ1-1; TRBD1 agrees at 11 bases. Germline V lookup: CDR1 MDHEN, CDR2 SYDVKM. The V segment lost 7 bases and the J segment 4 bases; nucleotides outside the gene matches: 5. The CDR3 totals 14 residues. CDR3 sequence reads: CASTRDRGVTEAFF. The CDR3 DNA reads TGTGCCAGCACCCGGGACAGGGGGGTCACTGAAGCTTTCTTT.

The CDR3 here is CAISAGPSGANVLTF. CDR3 DNA: TGTGCCATCAGCGCAGGACCCTCTGGGGCCAACGTCCTGACTTTC. J is TRBJ2-6 and V is TRBV10-3; the D is unclear. V was cut by 6 bases and J by 0 bases, with 9 bases left in between. The CDR3 runs to 15 residues. From germline, CDR1 is ENHRY and CDR2 SYGVKD.

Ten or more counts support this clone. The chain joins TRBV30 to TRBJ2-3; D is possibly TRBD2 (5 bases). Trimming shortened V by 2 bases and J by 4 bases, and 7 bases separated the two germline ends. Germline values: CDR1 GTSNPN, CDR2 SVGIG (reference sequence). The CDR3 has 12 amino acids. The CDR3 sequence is CAWSMGADTQYF. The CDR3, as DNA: TGTGCCTGGAGTATGGGAGCAGATACGCAGTATTTT.

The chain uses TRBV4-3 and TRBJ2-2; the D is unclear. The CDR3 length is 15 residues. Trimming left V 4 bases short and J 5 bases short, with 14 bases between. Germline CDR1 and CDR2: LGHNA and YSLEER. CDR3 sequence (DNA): TGCGCCAGCAGCCTTCACCATTTCGGTACCGGGGAGCTGTTTTTT. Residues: CASSLHHFGTGELFF.

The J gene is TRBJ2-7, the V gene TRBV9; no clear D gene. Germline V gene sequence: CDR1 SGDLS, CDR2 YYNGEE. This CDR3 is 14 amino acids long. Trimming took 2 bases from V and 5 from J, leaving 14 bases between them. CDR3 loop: CASSVQAWANEQYF. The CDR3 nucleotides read TGTGCCAGCAGCGTGCAGGCTTGGGCGAACGAGCAGTACTTC.

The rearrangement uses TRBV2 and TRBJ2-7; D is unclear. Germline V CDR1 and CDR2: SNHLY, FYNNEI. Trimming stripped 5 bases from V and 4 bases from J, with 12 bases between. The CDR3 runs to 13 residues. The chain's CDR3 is CASSMLERYEQYF. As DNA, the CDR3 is TGTGCCAGCAGTATGTTAGAACGTTACGAGCAGTACTTC.

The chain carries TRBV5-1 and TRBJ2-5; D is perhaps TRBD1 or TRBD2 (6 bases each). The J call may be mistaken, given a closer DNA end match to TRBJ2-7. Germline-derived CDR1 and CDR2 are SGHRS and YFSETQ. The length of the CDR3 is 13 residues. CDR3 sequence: CATSFPGAHEQYF. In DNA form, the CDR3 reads TGCGCCACCTCCTTCCCGGGGGCGCACGAGCAGTACTTC.

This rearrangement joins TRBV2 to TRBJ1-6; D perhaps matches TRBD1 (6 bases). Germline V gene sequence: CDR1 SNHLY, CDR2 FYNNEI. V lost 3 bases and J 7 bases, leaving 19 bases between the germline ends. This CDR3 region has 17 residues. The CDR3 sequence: CASSERGLRDSNSPLHF. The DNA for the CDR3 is TGTGCCAGCAGTGAGCGGGGGCTGCGGGACTCGAATTCACCCCTCCACTTT.